The 7 T cell receptor beta chains in this list originate from one sample, sequenced in a study of shared clonotypes between healthy human individuals. Only in-frame clones appear in the TCRdb table, and some are missing; sequencing was by immunoSEQ multiplex PCR. This table has some 2.1 million clones, roughly 93% appearing once. CD8 cells regarded as naive lacked CD45RO, were positively chosen for CCR7, and omitted terminally differentiated effector memory CD45RA+ cells. Material for sequencing was naive CD8+ T cells from PBMCs. The receptors here all came from a man aged 18-30 years in good health. Some clones in this sample may be carry-over from other donors' samples.

This clone has only one observation. The genes are TRBV27 and TRBJ2-5, with 7 positions matching TRBD1. V was pared by 2 bases and J by 5 bases, with 5 bases of the junction left unmatched. This CDR3 is 14 amino acids long. Germline CDR1 reads MNHEY; CDR2 reads SMNVEV (reference sequence). The chain's CDR3 is CASSLRGRVETQYF. The CDR3 DNA reads as TGTGCCAGCAGTTTAAGGGGGCGAGTGGAGACCCAGTACTTC.

This clone has more than one count but fewer than ten. Other DNA sequences of this sample code for an identical CDR3. V usage is TRBV4-3 and J usage is TRBJ2-5; D gene ambiguous. From germline, CDR1 is LGHNA and CDR2 YSLEER. This CDR3 is 13 amino acids long. V lost 0 bases to trimming and J lost 3 bases, with 5 bases between them. The CDR3 is CASSQDSEETQYF. CDR3 bases: TGCGCCAGCAGCCAAGACAGTGAAGAGACCCAGTACTTC.

This clone was detected once. This rearrangement joins TRBV30 to TRBJ2-3; 8 nucleotides agree with TRBD1. V lost 3 bases and J lost 2; bases outside the gene matches: 4. Germline CDR1 and CDR2: GTSNPN and SVGIG (reference sequence). This CDR3 has 14 residues. As DNA, the CDR3 is TGTGCCTGGAGGCAGGGGGCCTACACAGATACGCAGTATTTT. This codes for CAWRQGAYTDTQYF.

The chain recombines TRBV19 with TRBJ2-7; 8 nucleotides align to TRBD1. The V and J ends lost 6 bases and 3 bases, in that order; junction bases with no gene match: 7. Germline CDR1 LNHDA, CDR2 SQIVND (reference sequence). The CDR3 is 14 amino acids. In DNA form, the CDR3 reads TGTGCCAGTAGCTTGACAGGGGACATCTACGAGCAGTACTTC. This codes for CASSLTGDIYEQYF.

The sample holds one count of this clone. J is TRBJ1-5 and V is TRBV7-2; TRBD1 matches 7 bases. The CDR3 extends over 16 amino acids. The V gene end was trimmed by 4 bases and the J gene end by 8 bases; junction bases not matched to a gene: 14. Germline CDR1 is SGHTA and CDR2 is FQGNSA. In DNA form, the CDR3 reads TGTGCCAGCAGCTCGAGACAGGGACGGATATGGGAGCCCCAGCATTTT. It translates to CASSSRQGRIWEPQHF.

This chain uses TRBV1 with TRBJ2-5; TRBD2 reflects the table's D call only, with no check against the DNA. TRBV1 counts as a pseudogene. This CDR3 region has 19 residues. CDR3 in amino acids: CTSSQAPGGSGGHQETQYF. The CDR3 DNA sequence: TGCACCAGCAGCCAAGCCCCTGGGGGGAGCGGGGGTCACCAAGAGACCCAGTACTTC.

The chain carries TRBV2 and TRBJ1-2, with D possibly being TRBD1 (6 bases). The germline V gene encodes CDR1 SNHLY and CDR2 FYNNEI. Trimming took 8 bases from V and 2 from J, leaving 12 bases between them. The CDR3 sequence is 13 residues long. The DNA for the CDR3 is TGTGCCAGCCGGGGGCTTAAAAACTATGGCTACACCTTC. Translating gives CASRGLKNYGYTF.